This T cell receptor beta chain was sequenced during a study of tumor-infiltrating lymphocytes in primary liver carcinoma. General observations from the study: The study found a significantly higher top-250-clone fraction in tumors than in blood (p = 0.039). Merely some 7.5-25% of top clones spanned all five tumor regions.

Co-extraction of both nucleic acids (RNA and DNA) used roughly 19-33 mg of unsorted bulk tissue. Each tumor specimen held more than 80% viable tumor cells. A word on this clonotype: What it recognizes is unknown.

TCR beta cDNA was made from 400 to 500 ng total RNA with a constant-region primer. Libraries for TCR beta were built through three nested multiplex PCR rounds, which together made up a slightly modified ARM-PCR procedure. Forward primers for TRBV1-TRBV30 and a C-beta reverse primer served the first two PCR rounds, at about 10 cycles each. MiXCR, applied by TCRdb to the multiplex PCR reads, yields one record per CDR3 protein. The table records 90,000 to 140,000 distinct CDR3 sequences, roughly 80% of them present only once. The CDR3 contains 13 residues. Between the trimmed V and J ends, which lost 5 bases and 10 bases, there was a span of 15 bases.

This TCR derives from a man in his forties with primary liver carcinoma and hepatitis B virus infection. The chain couples TRBV12-3 or TRBV12-4 to TRBJ2-1; D call uncertain. Specimen: liver tumor tissue from sampling region 3. Subset specified: tumor region T3, left-lateral pole. CDR3 nucleotide sequence: TGTGCCAGCAGTCCCCTTATGGCCTTCGAGCAGTTCTTC. It encodes CASSPLMAFEQFF.